This is a list of T cell receptor beta chains from one sample in a study of shared clonotypes between healthy human individuals. The data were produced by immunoSEQ multiplex PCR, yet TCRdb's version contains in-frame clones alone and is incomplete. This sample has 950,000 to 1,300,000 clones, with approximately 76% found just once. The sequenced sample consisted of memory CD4+ T cells sorted from blood. Receptors originate from a man between 18 and 29 years old in good health. Both conserved end residues are part of each CDR3. D genes are given only for firm matches. Clone size, where shown, is once, few, many, or a class for clones that have expanded.

clone_size d_call j_call v_call cdr3_nt cdr3_aa
. . TRBJ2-2 TRBV11-3 TGTGCCAGCAGCTTAGATACGGACACCGGGGAGCTGTTTTTT CASSLDTDTGELFF
. . TRBJ2-7 TRBV6-5 TGTGCCAGCAGTTACGGGGGGTCCGAAGAGTACTTC CASSYGGSEEYF
. TRBD1 TRBJ2-5 TRBV2 TGTGCCAGCAGTGGGACAGGGGATTCGGGGGAGCAGTACTTC CASSGTGDSGEQYF
few TRBD1 TRBJ2-2 TRBV5-1 TGCGCCAGCAGCTTGGCTAGGGGGCGAGGCACCGGGGAGCTGTTTTTT CASSLARGRGTGELFF
. . TRBJ1-3 TRBV28 TGTGCCAGCCGAGGAGGGGAGAAAGGAAACACCATATATTTT CASRGGEKGNTIYF
. TRBD1 TRBJ2-1 TRBV19 TGTGCCAGTAGGACGCAGGGGGCGAAGACCTACAATGAGCAGTTCTTC CASRTQGAKTYNEQFF
. . TRBJ1-5 TRBV28 TGTGCCAGCAGTTTGGGGGGGAGTGGTCAGCCCCAGCATTTT CASSLGGSGQPQHF
few TRBD2 TRBJ2-3 TRBV7-2 TGTGCCAGCAGCCTAAGCATAGCGGGGGCAGATACGCAGTATTTT CASSLSIAGADTQYF
. TRBD2 TRBJ2-5 TRBV5-1 TGCGCCAGCAGCCGACTAGCGGGAGAGGGGCAAGAGACCCAGTACTTC CASSRLAGEGQETQYF
. . TRBJ2-1 TRBV6-1 TGTGCCAGCAGTGAAAGGGTGGGGGCCCTCTACAATGAGCAGTTCTTC CASSERVGALYNEQFF
. . TRBJ2-2 TRBV6-1 TGTGCCAGCCTGGGACCTTGGAACACCGGGGAGCTGTTTTTT CASLGPWNTGELFF
. . TRBJ1-3 TRBV18 TGTGCCAGCTCACAGAGGAGGGCGTCGGACACCATATATTTT CASSQRRASDTIYF
. . TRBJ1-2 TRBV6-6 TGTGCCAGCAGTTACACCAGGGACGGCAATGGCTACACCTTC CASSYTRDGNGYTF
. TRBD2 TRBJ2-1 TRBV5-1 TGCGCCAGCAGCTTCGGGACTAGCGGGCGGAGCTCCTACAATGAGCAGTTCTTC CASSFGTSGRSSYNEQFF
. . TRBJ2-5 TRBV6-1 TGTGCCAGCAGCCAAGGGGACCATCCGGGGGAGCAGTACTTC CASSQGDHPGEQYF
. . TRBJ1-1 TRBV7-8 TGTGCCAGCAAGAAGCGGGCACGGGAGGGGCCTGACACTGAAGCTTTCTTT CASKKRAREGPDTEAFF
once . TRBJ1-5 TRBV6-5 TGTGCCAGCAGTTACTCGGGGAAGGGGGGTCAGCCCCAGCATTTT CASSYSGKGGQPQHF
many . TRBJ1-1 TRBV14 TGTGCCAGCAGCCAAGATTTTTGGCAGCCGGGGGGTGGAACTGAAGCTTTCTTT CASSQDFWQPGGGTEAFF
few TRBD1 TRBJ1-5 TRBV5-8 TGTGCCAGCAGCCCCCCCCCAGGGGGCCATCAGCCCCAGCATTTT CASSPPPGGHQPQHF
. . TRBJ1-2 TRBV29-1 TGCAGCGTCTTCAGCCCAAACTATGGCTACACCTTC CSVFSPNYGYTF
once . TRBJ1-6 TRBV5-4 TGTGCCAGCAGCTTGGACAGCTCTAATTCACCCCTCCACTTT CASSLDSSNSPLHF
once . TRBJ2-5 TRBV11-2 TGTGCCAGCAGCTCCGGACTAACGACCACCCAAGAGACCCAGTACTTC CASSSGLTTTQETQYF
. . TRBJ1-2 TRBV11-2 TGTGCCAGCAGCTTAAAGGGGGACTATGGCTACACCTTC CASSLKGDYGYTF
. . TRBJ1-6 TRBV6-6 TGTGCCAGCAGTTCCTTCAATCAACGGGATTCACCCCTCCACTTT CASSSFNQRDSPLHF
few TRBD2 TRBJ2-3 TRBV6-4 TGTGCCAGCAGTGACGGCGGGGGGGCAACAGATACGCAGTATTTT CASSDGGGATDTQYF
once TRBD1 TRBJ2-3 TRBV5-1 TGCGCCAGCAGCCCCCGGGACAGGGCGATAGATACGCAGTATTTT CASSPRDRAIDTQYF
. . TRBJ1-6 TRBV28 TGTGCCAGCAGTCCCCCCGGGGAATCACCCCTCCACTTT CASSPPGESPLHF
. TRBD1 TRBJ1-5 TRBV4-1 TGCGCCAGCAGCCAAATAAAGGGAGGGGGCAATAGCAATCAGCCCCAGCATTTT CASSQIKGGGNSNQPQHF
few . TRBJ1-1 TRBV9 TGTGCCAGCAGCGTAGCGGGGAACACTGAAGCTTTCTTT CASSVAGNTEAFF
. . TRBJ2-1 TRBV7-2 TGTGCCAGCAGCTTAGTGGGGGGAGCCTTCTACAATGAGCAGTTCTTC CASSLVGGAFYNEQFF
. . TRBJ2-6 TRBV6-6 TGTGCCAGCAGTTACAGACGAACGGGGGCCAACGTCCTGACTTTC CASSYRRTGANVLTF
few TRBD2 TRBJ2-7 TRBV9 TGTGCCAGCAGCGTTAGCGGGAGCTACTACGAGCAGTACTTC CASSVSGSYYEQYF
. . TRBJ2-4 TRBV7-2 TGTGCCAGTGGCAGGTCAAACATTCAGTACTTC CASGRSNIQYF
. TRBD1 TRBJ2-2 TRBV18 TGTGCCAGCACCACGTACAGTGGGACAGGGTCGAACACCGGGGAGCTGTTTTTT CASTTYSGTGSNTGELFF
. . TRBJ1-2 TRBV19 TGTGCCAGTACCCTGTATGGGTCAGCGGGGGGCTACGGCTACACCTTC CASTLYGSAGGYGYTF
. . TRBJ2-3 TRBV11-2 TGTGCCAGCAGCGAACAGGTAAAGGACACAGATACGCAGTATTTT CASSEQVKDTDTQYF
. . TRBJ2-3 TRBV30 TGTGCCTGGAGTCCCCCCGGTCCCGGAGGCGGGCAGTATTTT CAWSPPGPGGGQYF
. . TRBJ1-2 TRBV4-1 TGCGCCAGCAGCCAAAACCCACAGAGGCCCTATGGCTACACCTTC CASSQNPQRPYGYTF
. TRBD1 TRBJ1-5 TRBV6-4 TGTGCCAGCAGTGACTCTCCAGGGGGAAATAGCAATCAGCCCCAGCATTTT CASSDSPGGNSNQPQHF
. . TRBJ2-3 TRBV7-2 TGTGCCAGCAGCCTACTTGGCGGGGGCACAACAGATACGCAGTATTTT CASSLLGGGTTDTQYF
. . TRBJ1-3 TRBV6-1 TGTGCCAGCAGGGTCGAGGGGCAGGCCCCGGGAATTTTTTTT CASRVEGQAPGIFF
. TRBD1 TRBJ1-2 TRBV6-1 TGTGCCAGCAGCCTGGACAGGGCGTTGAGAGGCTACACCTTC CASSLDRALRGYTF
few . TRBJ1-1 TRBV10-3 TGTGCCATCAGCCAACAGGGAAGTGAAGCTTTCTTT CAISQQGSEAFF
. TRBD2 TRBJ2-5 TRBV7-7 TGTGCTAGCAGCCCGGGACTAGCTGGGGAGACCCAGTACTTC CASSPGLAGETQYF
once . TRBJ1-3 TRBV30 TGTGCCTCTTCGGGGGTCTCTGGAAACACCATATATTTT CASSGVSGNTIYF
. . TRBJ2-5 TRBV10-3 TGTGCCATTCTGGACAGCCTCCAAGAGACCCAGTACTTC CAILDSLQETQYF
. TRBD2 TRBJ2-3 TRBV7-9 TGTGCCAGCAGCCCCCTCGGGGTTCCGCGGGGGACCACAGATACGCAGTATTTT CASSPLGVPRGTTDTQYF
. . TRBJ2-2 TRBV9 TGTGCCAGCAGCTTTACCCGGGACTCAGTCGGGGAGCTGTTTTTT CASSFTRDSVGELFF
. . TRBJ1-2 TRBV6-1 TGTGCCAGCACTCCGCCCGGAATTCCTAACTATGGCTACACCTTC CASTPPGIPNYGYTF
. . TRBJ2-2 TRBV7-2 TGTGCCAGCAGCTTCGGAGGGCCCAACACCGGGGAGCTGTTTTTT CASSFGGPNTGELFF
. TRBD2 TRBJ2-3 TRBV12-5 TGTGCTAGTGGTTCCGCAGGTGGGCTAGCGGGTAGAAGCACAGATACGCAGTATTTT CASGSAGGLAGRSTDTQYF
. TRBD1 TRBJ2-7 TRBV2 TGTGCCAGCAGTGCGGACAGGGGGCCTTACGAGCAGTACTTC CASSADRGPYEQYF
. . TRBJ2-7 TRBV25-1 TGTGCCAGCTGGGTCGGGGCTGGAGAGCAGTACTTC CASWVGAGEQYF
. . TRBJ2-1 TRBV5-1 TGCGCCAGCAGCTCCCCGAGGGGTAGCTCCTACAATGAGCAGTTCTTC CASSSPRGSSYNEQFF
. . TRBJ2-3 TRBV7-2 TGTGCCAGCAGCTTAGAAGAGACACCCCGAGGTACGCAGTATTTT CASSLEETPRGTQYF
. TRBD2 TRBJ2-3 TRBV5-1 TGCGCCAGCAGGTCGAGAAGAGCGGGAGACACAGATACGCAGTATTTT CASRSRRAGDTDTQYF
few . TRBJ2-1 TRBV29-1 TGCAGCGTTAAGGTGGGTTTGGTCTACAATGAGCAGTTCTTC CSVKVGLVYNEQFF
. TRBD2 TRBJ2-5 TRBV6-1 TGTGCCAGCAGTGAAGGGCGGAGTAGCGGGACCCAAGAGACCCAGTACTTC CASSEGRSSGTQETQYF
few . TRBJ2-1 TRBV19 TGTGCCAGTAGTAACGGCGGCGTTAATCATGAGCAGTTCTTC CASSNGGVNHEQFF